This T cell receptor beta chain originates from a study of post-analysis software for immune sequencing data (dated by TCRdb to the mid-2010s). The study in broad terms: Relapsing-remitting, secondary progressive and progressive-relapsing multiple sclerosis were recorded as disease courses, and subtype annotation was lacking for some patients. Patient repertoires were compared against around 10 previously published healthy control repertoires from donors aged about 6 to 26 years. A subset of samples was prepared in parallel using single-end sample barcoding, then pooled and co-amplified after Illumina adapter ligation. Points the paper makes about the study in general: Strong co-clustering of samples prepared in the same batch was shown by direct clustering with F measure, prompting a batch-effect correction. Significantly higher frequencies in patients than in controls were found for roughly five TRBV segments, including TRBV5-6, TRBV5-1 and TRBV20-1. Multiple sclerosis patients had significantly lower normalized Chao1 diversity than controls, a result that suggests substantial peripheral T-cell clonal expansion. The multiple sclerosis patient group was slightly younger than the control group.

About this clonotype: It has no known antigen specificity. Base qualities were left out, and no much larger clone turns up one base away.

The library relied on PCR. Instrument used: Illumina HiSeq 2500. Unique molecular identifiers were incorporated into TCR beta cDNA libraries to reduce PCR and sequencing biases. Approximately 500,000 cDNA molecules were obtained per 1 to 10 million input T cells, so each molecule approximated one T cell. The patient libraries were prepared and sequenced using the same protocol as the earlier healthy control dataset. Within a given batch, samples were prepared together, multiplexed and sequenced on the same HiSeq lane. The authors' analysis ran thus. MIGEC handled the raw barcoded reads, throwing out single-read molecular identifier groups before consensus assembly and CDR3 extraction. Clonotype tables were post-analysed with VDJtools, normalizing diversity by down-sampling all datasets to the smallest sample size. In repertoire overlap clustering, CDR3 amino acid sequences, but not nucleotide sequences, were matched to correct batch-related cross-sample contamination. TCRdb redid the processing of the public reads, applying fastp at Q25 and MiXCR, and retained in-frame beta chains. Rows matching on CDR3 protein sequence are summarized as one entry with the most common DNA and genes. The V and J calls here are based on TCRdb, not the publication. In all, the sample holds 550,000 to 700,000 distinct CDR3 sequences, and about 40% of those were seen once. The top ten hold under 2% of the sample.

The germline V gene yields MNHEY for CDR1 and SVGEGT for CDR2. The CDR3 spans 15 residues, from the cysteine through the phenylalanine. Of the read, only the CDR3 DNA is kept; its 45 bases are in frame from base 1. V and J lose 8 bases and 0 bases, and a span of 11 bases separates them. To demonstrate the VDJtools post-analysis software, TCR beta repertoires were profiled from the peripheral blood of roughly 14 young patients with multiple sclerosis. Multiple sclerosis patients were children and adolescents aged roughly 6 to 16 years. Sequenced material: blood. The chain employs TRBV6-2 or TRBV6-3 and TRBJ2-6; a weak D assignment points to TRBD1 (6 bases agree). The clonotype comes from a girl between 5 and 17 years old with multiple sclerosis. The CDR3 protein: CASQTGLSGANVLTF. The sequenced DNA: TGTGCCAGCCAAACAGGGCTCTCTGGGGCCAACGTCCTGACTTTC.